This paragraph reports one T cell receptor beta chain. No antigen is known for it. The sample belongs to a study of OX40 agonist ivuxolimab in advanced cancers. Study at large: Partial responses were observed in three patients, of whom one had hepatocellular carcinoma and two had cutaneous melanoma.

Whole-study findings and limits: Some of the nonresponding patients also showed low levels of normalized T-cell clonal expansion.

This CDR3 has 16 residues. The germline CDR1 and CDR2 sequences are MNHNY and SVGAGI (reference sequence). The V and J ends lost 7 bases and 5 bases respectively, with 23 bases between them. Clones were read by immunoSEQ multiplex PCR, and TCRdb kept only the in-frame ones, dropping some. Among some 48,000 clones listed, about 85% were seen once. The sample consisted of CD4+ or CD8+ T cells sorted from blood, taken in a trial of the OX40 agonist ivuxolimab. This sequence originates from an adult with an advanced solid tumor such as melanoma, head and neck, liver or kidney cancer. The chain couples TRBV6-6 to TRBJ2-5; D is possibly TRBD1 or TRBD2 (5 bases each). CDR3 DNA sequence: TGTGCCAGCAACATCGGGACCTACAAGAATGGGGAGACCCAGTACTTC. Translated: CASNIGTYKNGETQYF.